What follows describes a single TCR beta chain. Its antigen target is currently unknown. Per-base qualities were not stored, and no clone one base away is much larger. The data belong to a study of OX40 agonist ivuxolimab in advanced cancers. With regard to the full study: Ivuxolimab was a fully human IgG2 agonistic monoclonal antibody targeting the costimulatory receptor OX40 (CD134). Intravenous ivuxolimab was administered to patients every 2 weeks at six dose levels: 0.01, 0.1, 0.3, 1.5, 3 and 10 mg/kg. Of the roughly 52 patients in dose escalation, about 20 had hepatocellular carcinoma, approximately 15 had melanoma, 9 had renal cell carcinoma and 9 had head and neck cancer. In the dose-escalation cohort, around four fifths of patients were male, and the mean age was roughly 60 years with a range of about 20 to 90. Patients were allowed to have had prior anti-PD-1, anti-PD-L1 or anti-CTLA-4 therapy, and approximately 37% of the dose-escalation patients had been treated with checkpoint inhibitors. Three dose-escalation patients achieved partial responses, one with hepatocellular carcinoma and two with cutaneous melanoma. Peripheral TCRbeta sequencing was intended to test whether TCR sequence diversity was altered and clonal T-cell expansion was caused by ivuxolimab. The monotherapy dose-escalation portion (N of about 50 patients) of the phase I ivuxolimab trial is reported in the paper. General findings and caveats noted by the study authors: Antigen specificity was not determined for the clonally expanded peripheral T cells. On average, CD8+ T cells showed more expanded clones than CD4+ T cells after ivuxolimab. Low levels of normalized T-cell clonal expansion were also seen in some patients who did not respond. Clonal expansion of both CD4+ and CD8+ blood T cells was observed from baseline to week 6 at doses 0.1 to 3.0 mg/kg. Partial responders in the 0.1-3.0 mg/kg groups had among the lowest normalized peripheral clonal expansion, especially among CD8+ T cells.

To sequence the TCRbeta CDR3 region, genomic DNA was isolated from the sorted cells. The immunoSEQ Assay was used to sequence the TCRbeta CDR3 regions. TCRdb limited this immuneACCESS table to in-frame rearrangements with V and J called. A share of clones is missing; checked studies link under half to unresolved V genes, and the rest is unexplained. This sample holds about 45,000 clones; 85% to 90% were observed only once. Jointly, the top ten make up about 1% of the sample. Patients with a history of autoimmune disease or receiving systemic immunosuppression were excluded from the trial. Peripheral blood for TCR sequencing was collected from all dose cohorts at baseline, on cycle 4 day 1, and on cycle 7 day 1. Samples were obtained from an open-label, multicenter, first-in-human phase I dose-escalation trial of ivuxolimab. Adults with locally advanced or metastatic melanoma, renal cell, hepatocellular, or head and neck squamous cell carcinoma were enrolled in the trial. Before TCR sequencing, CD4+ and CD8+ T cells were separately sorted from peripheral blood.

From its cysteine to its phenylalanine, the CDR3 spans 14 amino acids. Only the CDR3 DNA is retained, 42 bases long and in frame from the first base. At the junction V is shortened by 4 bases and J by 0 bases, with 10 bases in between. Based on the germline V gene, the CDR1 and CDR2 sequences are SGDLS and YYNGEE. The receptor chain draws on TRBV9 and TRBJ2-5; TRBD1 is a possible D gene, resting on 5 matching bases. The TCR was taken from an adult with an advanced solid tumor such as melanoma, head and neck, liver or kidney cancer. The input for sequencing was CD4+ or CD8+ T cells sorted from blood, taken in a trial of the OX40 agonist ivuxolimab. The CDR3 reads CASSLQADQETQYF. The DNA sequence reads TGTGCCAGCAGCCTACAGGCCGACCAAGAGACCCAGTACTTC.